The TCR beta chain described here comes from a study of blood T cell repertoires in COVID-19. Study-wide background: There were acute and convalescent COVID-19 samples, and they came from the United States, Italy and Spain. PBMCs, B-cell-depleted T cells, or T cells were the source of the cDNA or gDNA that made up the material.

V shed 0 bases and J shed 4 bases, with 11 bases lying between them. From germline, CDR1 is SGHNT and CDR2 YYREEE (reference sequence). The CDR3 spans 14 residues. Data came from immunoSEQ multiplex PCR; TCRdb stores just in-frame clones and leaves some out. Of around 100,000 clones in the sample, under 90% were seen once. The TCR sequence derives from a human donor in a cohort sampled during active COVID-19. J is TRBJ2-7 and V is TRBV5-4; the D gene is possibly TRBD1 (6 bases). Material for sequencing was peripheral blood. The CDR3 DNA reads as TGTGCCAGCAGCTTGGCCGGACAGCAATACGAGCAGTACTTC. Encoded protein: CASSLAGQQYEQYF.